This T cell receptor (beta chain) was identified in a study of blood T cell repertoires in COVID-19. This clone was detected once. Per the study methods: Estimated nucleated cell counts came from reference gene primer amplification. Sequenced by immunoSEQ multiplex PCR; TCRdb stores in-frame clones only, minus some. V and J calls and clone size are those listed in that table; D and trimming were worked out from the DNA. In the table there are about 150,000 clones, roughly 86% of which are singletons. Source material: peripheral blood. This TCR was sampled from a woman aged 45 to 65 with acute or convalescent COVID-19.

As DNA, the CDR3 is TGTGCCAGCAGCCACTCTAGCGACTACTCCTACGAGCAGTACTTC. It encodes CASSHSSDYSYEQYF. This chain connects TRBV3-1 (or the pseudogene TRBV3-2) to TRBJ2-7; the D gene is possibly TRBD2 (6 bases). Trimming pared 3 bases from V and 0 bases from J, leaving 12 bases between. Germline CDR1 reads LGHDT; CDR2 reads YNNKEL (reference sequence). The CDR3 is 15 amino acids.